A selection of T cell receptor beta chains follows, all from one sample in a study of T cell responses to AZD1222 COVID-19 vaccine. Repertoires were generated with immunoSEQ multiplex PCR, while TCRdb's copy carries only in-frame clones and drops some. The repertoire holds about 140,000 clones, roughly 92% seen once, with roughly 10% in the top ten. Here the sequenced sample was peripheral blood, taken 28 days after the second AZD1222 dose. The receptors originated from an adult who received the AZD1222 COVID-19 vaccine. The CDR3 runs from the conserved cysteine through the conserved F or W. A D gene is named only where the DNA matches it firmly. Clone size is stated in some rows and not others, as once, few, many or a class when expanded.

V gene	clone size	J gene	D gene	CDR3 protein	CDR3 DNA
TRBV24-1	-	TRBJ2-2	-	CATSDLTGPGDTGELFF	TGTGCCACCAGTGATTTGACGGGTCCCGGGGACACCGGGGAGCTGTTTTTT
TRBV6-5	-	TRBJ1-2	-	CASSPDRNYGYTF	TGTGCCAGCAGTCCGGACAGAAACTATGGCTACACCTTC
TRBV9	-	TRBJ1-6	-	CASSVGTENYNSPLHF	TGTGCCAGCAGCGTAGGGACAGAGAACTATAATTCACCCCTCCACTTT
TRBV28	-	TRBJ1-6	-	CASSPPRVQGDSPLHF	TGTGCCAGCAGCCCCCCCCGGGTCCAGGGCGATTCACCCCTCCACTTT
TRBV15	-	TRBJ1-2	-	CATSRDRDTLYGYTF	TGTGCCACCAGCAGAGATCGGGACACACTCTATGGCTACACCTTC
TRBV12-3/TRBV12-4	-	TRBJ1-1	-	CASSFMREAFF	TGTGCCAGCAGTTTTATGAGGGAAGCTTTCTTT
TRBV19	-	TRBJ1-1	-	CASSILGNTEAFF	TGTGCCAGTAGTATTCTAGGGAACACTGAAGCTTTCTTT
TRBV28	-	TRBJ1-5	-	CASNTDRGTLSNQPQHF	TGTGCCAGCAACACGGACCGCGGAACGCTTAGCAATCAGCCCCAGCATTTT
TRBV6-1	-	TRBJ1-4	-	CASSEPNGGKLFF	TGTGCCAGCAGTGAACCCAACGGGGGAAAACTGTTTTTT
TRBV27	few	TRBJ2-7	-	CASSPLAGATTYEQYF	TGTGCCAGCAGCCCCTTGGCGGGCGCAACCACCTACGAGCAGTACTTC
TRBV7-9	-	TRBJ2-5	TRBD2	CASSSLAGGRGTQYF	TGTGCCAGCAGCTCTTTAGCGGGCGGGCGGGGCACCCAGTACTTC
TRBV6-5	-	TRBJ1-1	-	CASSLPGREAFF	TGTGCCAGCAGCCTTCCGGGACGTGAAGCTTTCTTT
TRBV11-2	-	TRBJ2-1	TRBD2	CASSFGLASNEQFF	TGTGCCAGCAGCTTTGGACTAGCGTCCAATGAGCAGTTCTTC
TRBV6-5	-	TRBJ1-2	-	CASSLLQGDGYTF	TGTGCCAGCAGTCTTCTACAGGGTGATGGCTACACCTTC
TRBV5-6	once	TRBJ2-2	-	CASSGGTGELFF	TGTGCCAGCAGCGGGGGGACCGGGGAGCTGTTTTTT
TRBV19	-	TRBJ1-1	-	CASSIRGNTEAFF	TGTGCCAGTAGTATACGGGGGAACACTGAAGCTTTCTTT
TRBV7-8	-	TRBJ2-1	-	CASSSSRAWHGHEQFF	TGTGCCAGCAGCTCCTCTAGAGCGTGGCATGGGCATGAGCAGTTCTTC
TRBV19	-	TRBJ1-2	-	CATREGGGYTF	TGTGCCACCCGAGAGGGAGGTGGCTACACCTTC
TRBV7-3	once	TRBJ2-2	-	CARQRGDTGELFF	TGTGCCCGCCAAAGAGGAGACACCGGGGAGCTGTTTTTT
TRBV7-9	-	TRBJ1-1	-	CASSLLGGADEAFF	TGTGCCAGCAGCCTACTAGGGGGGGCTGATGAAGCTTTCTTT
TRBV9	once	TRBJ1-1	-	CASSSHSVNTEAFF	TGTGCCAGCAGCTCCCATTCGGTGAACACTGAAGCTTTCTTT
TRBV18	-	TRBJ2-1	TRBD2	CDEREGPYEQFF	TGTGACGAGCGGGAGGGCCCCTATGAGCAGTTCTTC
TRBV10-3	-	TRBJ1-2	TRBD1	CAINRDRNNYGYTF	TGTGCCATCAATAGGGACAGGAATAACTATGGCTACACCTTC
TRBV10-3	once	TRBJ1-2	-	CAILRQTGVYGYTF	TGTGCCATCCTTCGACAGACGGGAGTCTATGGCTACACCTTC
TRBV19	-	TRBJ1-1	TRBD1	CASSLRTGYTEAFF	TGTGCCAGTAGTCTTCGGACAGGTTACACTGAAGCTTTCTTT
TRBV5-6	-	TRBJ1-1	-	CASSLLFTEANTEAFF	TGTGCCAGCAGCTTGCTTTTTACGGAGGCGAACACTGAAGCTTTCTTT
TRBV2	-	TRBJ2-1	-	CASNRDTTYNEQFF	TGTGCCAGCAACCGGGACACTACCTACAATGAGCAGTTCTTC
TRBV19	-	TRBJ1-1	-	CASSIEPRTRNTEAFF	TGTGCCAGTAGTATAGAACCTAGGACACGTAACACTGAAGCTTTCTTT
TRBV18	-	TRBJ2-3	-	CASSPADTQYF	TGTGCCAGCTCACCGGCAGATACGCAGTATTTT
TRBV2	-	TRBJ1-6	-	CASSVLDNNSPLHF	TGTGCCAGCAGTGTATTGGACAATAATTCACCCCTCCACTTT
TRBV7-9	-	TRBJ1-4	TRBD1	CASSSRQGTNEKLFF	TGTGCCAGCAGCTCGCGACAGGGGACTAATGAAAAACTGTTTTTT
TRBV11-2	-	TRBJ1-5	-	CASSLGWDPDNQPQHF	TGTGCCAGCAGCTTAGGTTGGGACCCCGACAATCAGCCCCAGCATTTT
TRBV7-9	-	TRBJ2-5	-	CASSFSGQETQYF	TGTGCCAGCAGCTTTAGCGGCCAAGAGACCCAGTACTTC
TRBV11-2	-	TRBJ2-1	-	CASSPAPFSAAWFF	TGTGCCAGCAGCCCCGCTCCCTTCTCTGCCGCCTGGTTCTTC
TRBV7-8	-	TRBJ2-7	TRBD2	CASSPSGAAYEQYF	TGTGCCAGCAGCCCGAGCGGGGCGGCCTACGAGCAGTACTTC
TRBV3-1/TRBV3-2	-	TRBJ1-1	TRBD1	CASSQRTGSLNTEAFF	TGTGCCAGCAGCCAGAGGACAGGTTCTCTGAACACTGAAGCTTTCTTT
TRBV10-3	-	TRBJ2-3	TRBD2	CAIREGLAGGADTQYF	TGTGCCATCAGGGAGGGACTAGCGGGAGGGGCAGATACGCAGTATTTT
TRBV7-9	-	TRBJ1-1	-	CASSFQGSEAFF	TGTGCCAGCAGCTTCCAGGGGAGTGAAGCTTTCTTT
TRBV7-9	-	TRBJ2-5	-	CASSARTAGETQYF	TGTGCCAGCAGCGCTAGGACGGCTGGAGAGACCCAGTACTTC
TRBV7-2	-	TRBJ2-3	-	CASRRNLDTQYF	TGTGCCAGCAGGAGGAACCTTGATACGCAGTATTTT
TRBV19	-	TRBJ2-2	TRBD1	CASSRYRDRASNTGELFF	TGTGCCAGTAGTAGGTACCGGGACAGGGCTTCGAACACCGGGGAGCTGTTTTTT